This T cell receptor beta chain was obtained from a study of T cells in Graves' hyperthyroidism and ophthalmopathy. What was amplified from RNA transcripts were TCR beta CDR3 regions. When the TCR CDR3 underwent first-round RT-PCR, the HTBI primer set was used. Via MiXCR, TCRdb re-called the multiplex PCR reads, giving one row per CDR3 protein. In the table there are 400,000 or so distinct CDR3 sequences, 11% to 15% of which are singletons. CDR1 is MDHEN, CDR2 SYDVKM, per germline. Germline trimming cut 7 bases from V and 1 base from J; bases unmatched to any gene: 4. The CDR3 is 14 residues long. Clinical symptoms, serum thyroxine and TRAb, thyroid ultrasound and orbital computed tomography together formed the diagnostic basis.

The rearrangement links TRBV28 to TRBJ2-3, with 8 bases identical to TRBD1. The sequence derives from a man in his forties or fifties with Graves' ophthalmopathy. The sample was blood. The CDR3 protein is CASTVDRGTDTQYF. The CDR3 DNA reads TGTGCCAGCACCGTGGACAGGGGCACAGATACGCAGTATTTT.